This TCR beta chain was documented in a study of molecular identifiers for immune sequencing clone quantification (dated by TCRdb to between 2017 and 2018). Background on the whole study: In a replicate experiment, RNA from about 20,000 or 100,000 naive CD8 T cells was split into five aliquots, four of which were sequenced. This methods study used CD8 T cells to benchmark TCR RNA copy counting and molecular-identifier clustering-based TCR repertoire sequencing (MIDCIRS).

Libraries of naive CD8 T cells were built from anywhere between about 20,000 and 1,000,000 sorted cells, with 10%, 30% or 50% of the purified RNA used. On a BD FACSAria II, naive CD8 T cells were FACS-sorted as CD8+CD4-CCR7+CD45RA+ and collected into RLT Plus buffer. Ten to eleven TCR copies' worth of Jurkat RNA were spiked into roughly 19,000-1,000,000 naive CD8 T cell samples to test detection sensitivity. Enrichment of CD8 T cells was performed with RosetteSep CD8+ T Cell Enrichment Cocktail and Ficoll-Paque, after which ACK red cell lysis was carried out. The library was made by PCR. The instrument was a NextSeq 500. Preparation of bulk TCR libraries followed a previously described approach, with the TCR primers listed in Table S5. Total RNA was purified with the Qiagen AllPrep DNA/RNA kit. Before any analysis, reads coming from multiple sequencing runs of the same library were combined into one pool. Per the source publication's procedure: Reads were retained only if their TCR constant sequence matched exactly, and those retained reads were trimmed to 150 nt and grouped according to their 12-nt molecular barcodes. Reads within each barcode group were sub-clustered using a 15% Levenshtein threshold, and quality-weighted consensus sequences were constructed for each RNA molecule. Non-functional sequences were excluded, and lower-count sequences lying one edit away from another sequence were also excluded. On the basis of fitting two negative binomial distributions, barcode sub-clusters with fewer than 20% of the maximum read count were discarded. In-frame beta chains were kept once TCRdb had trimmed the public reads at Q25 with fastp and called clones with MiXCR. Each CDR3 protein gets just one entry, which takes the most common genes and DNA from the rows behind it. In this record, the V and J calls reflect TCRdb's handling and not the investigators' own analysis. This sample is represented by hundreds of thousands of distinct CDR3 sequences; less than 30% of them were singletons. Of the sample, 0.6% to 0.9% falls within the top ten clones.

What the research found in general, with its limitations: When barcode sub-clustering was not used, chimeric consensus sequences inflated TCR diversity, with chimeras reaching as high as 47%. In CMV-specific effector cells, over 98% of molecules were held by clones above 20 RNA copies, whereas under 1% of molecules were held by such clones in naive cells. Approximately 3.3 recovered TCR RNA copies per cell were obtained by modeling, versus about ten by digital PCR, implying a capture efficiency of about 30%. A single cell's worth of spiked-in Jurkat TCR RNA was reported detectable even among under 1.1 million naive CD8 T cells. Highly expanded clone sizes could be underestimated because identical TCR molecules may share a barcode. The naive libraries included spiked-in Jurkat TCR RNA (more than nine copies' worth), and this Jurkat TCR RNA is not part of the donor repertoire.

From the cysteine through the phenylalanine, the CDR3 covers 15 amino acids. Only CDR3 DNA is held: 45 bases, read in frame from base 1. Ends trimmed: V by 10 bases, J by 2 bases; bases unmatched to a gene: 12. As encoded in the germline V gene (reference sequence), CDR1 is LNHDA while CDR2 is SQIVND. This clonotype was counted between two and nine times. Its specific antigen is unknown. There are no base qualities to consult, and no much larger clone falls within one base. The sequenced sample consisted of naive CD8+ T cells from blood, with Jurkat cell RNA spiked in. The cell subset or site label for this specimen denotes: FACS-sorted CD8+CD4-CCR7+CD45RA+ naive T cells. The TCR comes from a human donor in good health. Some libraries in this study had Jurkat cell RNA spiked in. The V and J genes are TRBV19 and TRBJ2-7, with 9 central nucleotides matching TRBD1. CDR3 sequence: CATAPGTGKAYEQYF. The nucleotides are TGTGCCACCGCTCCCGGGACAGGGAAAGCCTACGAGCAGTACTTC.